This T cell receptor (beta chain) originates from a study of OX40 agonist ivuxolimab in advanced cancers. About the study: Partial responses were recorded for three patients, including one with hepatocellular carcinoma and two with cutaneous melanoma.

General study results and limits: Expanded clones were, on average, more numerous in CD8+ T cells than in CD4+.

This CDR3 region has 17 residues. V lost 4 bases to trimming and J lost 6 bases; unmatched junction nucleotides: 10. Germline assignment: CDR1 MDHEN and CDR2 SYDVKM. Data came from immunoSEQ multiplex PCR; TCRdb stores just in-frame clones and leaves some out. The sample has 15,000 to 20,000 clones; around 80% are singletons. Turning to this clone: Its antigen is unknown.

The sequences come from CD4+ or CD8+ T cells sorted from blood, collected in a trial of the OX40 agonist ivuxolimab. The chain employs TRBV28 and TRBJ2-1, with TRBD2 matching over 12 bases. The receptor's source is an adult with an advanced solid tumor such as melanoma, head and neck, liver or kidney cancer. CDR3 amino acids: CASSSRTGLAGFNEQFF. DNA of the CDR3: TGTGCCAGCAGTTCCCGGACGGGACTAGCGGGTTTCAATGAGCAGTTCTTC.